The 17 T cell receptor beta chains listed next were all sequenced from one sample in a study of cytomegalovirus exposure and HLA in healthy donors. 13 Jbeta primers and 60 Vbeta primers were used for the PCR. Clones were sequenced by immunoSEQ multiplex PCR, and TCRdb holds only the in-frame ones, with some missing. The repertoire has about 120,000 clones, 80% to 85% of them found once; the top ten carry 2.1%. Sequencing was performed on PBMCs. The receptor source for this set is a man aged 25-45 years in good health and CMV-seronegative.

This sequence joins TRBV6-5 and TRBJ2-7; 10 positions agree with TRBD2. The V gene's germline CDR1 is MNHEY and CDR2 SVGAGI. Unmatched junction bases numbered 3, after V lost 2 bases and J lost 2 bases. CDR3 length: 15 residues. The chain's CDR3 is CASSYLAGATYEQYF. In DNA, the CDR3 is TGTGCCAGCAGTTACCTAGCGGGAGCTACCTACGAGCAGTACTTC.

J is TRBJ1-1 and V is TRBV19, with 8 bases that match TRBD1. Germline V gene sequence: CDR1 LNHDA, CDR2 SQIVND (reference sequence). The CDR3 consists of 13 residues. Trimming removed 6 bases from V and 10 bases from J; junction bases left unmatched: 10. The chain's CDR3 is CASRGSGTGAAFF. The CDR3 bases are TGTGCCAGTAGGGGGTCCGGGACAGGAGCAGCTTTCTTT.

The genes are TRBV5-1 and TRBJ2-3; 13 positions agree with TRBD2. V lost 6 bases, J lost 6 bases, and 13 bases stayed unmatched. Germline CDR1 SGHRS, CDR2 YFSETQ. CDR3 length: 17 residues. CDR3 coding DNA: TGCGCCAGCACTTGGAGAGGACTAGCGGGGGAGCCGGATACGCAGTATTTT. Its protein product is CASTWRGLAGEPDTQYF.

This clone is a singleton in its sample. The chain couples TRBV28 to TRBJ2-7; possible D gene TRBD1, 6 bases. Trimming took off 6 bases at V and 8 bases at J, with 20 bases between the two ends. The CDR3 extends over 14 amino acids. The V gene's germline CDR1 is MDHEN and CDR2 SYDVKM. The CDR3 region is CASSWGLQGYQQYF. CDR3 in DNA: TGTGCCAGCAGCTGGGGCCTACAGGGATACCAGCAGTACTTC.

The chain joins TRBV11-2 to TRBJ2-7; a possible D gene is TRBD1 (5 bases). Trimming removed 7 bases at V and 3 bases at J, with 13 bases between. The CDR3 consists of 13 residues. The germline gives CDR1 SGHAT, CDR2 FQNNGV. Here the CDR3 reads CASTQQALYEQYF. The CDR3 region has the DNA TGTGCCAGCACCCAACAGGCTCTCTACGAGCAGTACTTC.

The chain's CDR3 is CATSRGSGSGNTIYF. CDR3 bases: TGTGCCACCAGCAGAGGGTCAGGGTCCGGAAACACCATATATTTT. The genes are TRBV15 and TRBJ1-3; a possible D gene is TRBD1 (5 bases). The CDR3 has 15 residues. Trimming left V 1 base short and J 4 bases short, with 11 bases between. The germline V gene encodes CDR1 LNHNV and CDR2 YYDKDF (reference sequence).

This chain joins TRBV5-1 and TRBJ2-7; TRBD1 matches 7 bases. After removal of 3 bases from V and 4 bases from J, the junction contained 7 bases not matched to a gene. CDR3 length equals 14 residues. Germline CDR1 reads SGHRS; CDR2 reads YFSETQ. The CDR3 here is CASSSLTGKYEQYF. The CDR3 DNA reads TGCGCCAGCAGCTCTTTGACAGGGAAGTACGAGCAGTACTTC.

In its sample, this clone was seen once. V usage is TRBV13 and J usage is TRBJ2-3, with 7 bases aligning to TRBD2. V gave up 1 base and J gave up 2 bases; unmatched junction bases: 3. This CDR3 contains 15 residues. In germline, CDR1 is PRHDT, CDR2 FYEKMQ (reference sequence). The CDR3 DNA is TGTGCCAGCAGCTTAGCCCGGGGGGACACAGATACGCAGTATTTT. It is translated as CASSLARGDTDTQYF.

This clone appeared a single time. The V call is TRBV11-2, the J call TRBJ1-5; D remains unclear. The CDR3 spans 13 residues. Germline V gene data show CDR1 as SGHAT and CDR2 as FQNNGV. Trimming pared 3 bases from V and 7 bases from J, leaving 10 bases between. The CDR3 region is CASSLGRSQPQHF. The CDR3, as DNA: TGTGCCAGCAGCTTGGGGAGATCCCAGCCCCAGCATTTT.

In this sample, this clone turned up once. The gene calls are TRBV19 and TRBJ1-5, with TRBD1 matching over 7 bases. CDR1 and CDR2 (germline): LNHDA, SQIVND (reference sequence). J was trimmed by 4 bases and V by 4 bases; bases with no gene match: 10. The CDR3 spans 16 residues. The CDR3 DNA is TGTGCCAGTAGTAGGGACCCGGGACAGCGTAATCAGCCCCAGCATTTT. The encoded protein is CASSRDPGQRNQPQHF.

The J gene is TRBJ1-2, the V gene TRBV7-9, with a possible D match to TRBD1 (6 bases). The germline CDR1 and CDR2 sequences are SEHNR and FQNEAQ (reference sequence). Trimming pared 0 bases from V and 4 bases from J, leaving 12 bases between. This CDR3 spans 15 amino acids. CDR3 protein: CASSLAGGGFYGYTF. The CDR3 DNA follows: TGTGCCAGCAGCTTAGCTGGGGGCGGATTCTATGGCTACACCTTC.

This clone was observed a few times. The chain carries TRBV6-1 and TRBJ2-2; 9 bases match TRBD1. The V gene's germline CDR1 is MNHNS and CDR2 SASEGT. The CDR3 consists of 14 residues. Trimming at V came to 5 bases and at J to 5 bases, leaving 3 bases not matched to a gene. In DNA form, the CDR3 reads TGTGCCAGCAGTCGGACAGGGGAGACCGGGGAGCTGTTTTTT. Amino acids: CASSRTGETGELFF.

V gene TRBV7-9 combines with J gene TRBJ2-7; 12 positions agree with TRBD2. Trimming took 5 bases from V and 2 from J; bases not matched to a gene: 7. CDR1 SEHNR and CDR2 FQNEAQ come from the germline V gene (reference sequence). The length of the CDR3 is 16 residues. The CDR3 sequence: CASSLRLAGAAYEQYF. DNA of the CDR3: TGTGCCAGCAGCCTAAGACTAGCGGGGGCCGCCTACGAGCAGTACTTC.

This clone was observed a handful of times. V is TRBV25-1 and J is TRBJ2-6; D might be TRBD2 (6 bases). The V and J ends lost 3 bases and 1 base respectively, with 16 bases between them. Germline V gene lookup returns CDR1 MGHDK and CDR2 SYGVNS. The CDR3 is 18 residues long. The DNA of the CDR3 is TGTGCCAGCAGTGATGACACTAGCACAGAATCTGGGGCCAACGTCCTGACTTTC. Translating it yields CASSDDTSTESGANVLTF.

Here the CDR3 DNA reads TGTGCCAGCAGCCTACGGACTAGCGGGGGTCTAGATACGCAGTATTTT. Amino acid sequence: CASSLRTSGGLDTQYF. The genes are TRBV5-4 and TRBJ2-3; 13 bases line up with TRBD2. Trimming removed 4 bases from V and 5 bases from J; junction bases left unmatched: 7. CDR1 and CDR2 from the germline V gene are SGHNT and YYREEE (reference sequence). The CDR3 spans 16 residues.

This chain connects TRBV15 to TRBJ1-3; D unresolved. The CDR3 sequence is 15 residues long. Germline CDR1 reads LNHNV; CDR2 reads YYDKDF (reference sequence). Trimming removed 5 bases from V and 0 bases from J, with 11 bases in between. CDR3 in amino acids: CATSGYSISGNTIYF. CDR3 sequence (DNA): TGTGCCACCAGCGGTTACAGCATCTCTGGAAACACCATATATTTT.

Here the CDR3 DNA reads TGTGTGGGGGCAGCCAAAAACATTCAGTACTTC. It specifies CVGAAKNIQYF. This chain connects TRBV30 to TRBJ2-4; possible D gene TRBD1, 6 bases. Germline-derived CDR1 and CDR2 are GTSNPN and SVGIG (reference sequence). This CDR3 spans 11 amino acids.